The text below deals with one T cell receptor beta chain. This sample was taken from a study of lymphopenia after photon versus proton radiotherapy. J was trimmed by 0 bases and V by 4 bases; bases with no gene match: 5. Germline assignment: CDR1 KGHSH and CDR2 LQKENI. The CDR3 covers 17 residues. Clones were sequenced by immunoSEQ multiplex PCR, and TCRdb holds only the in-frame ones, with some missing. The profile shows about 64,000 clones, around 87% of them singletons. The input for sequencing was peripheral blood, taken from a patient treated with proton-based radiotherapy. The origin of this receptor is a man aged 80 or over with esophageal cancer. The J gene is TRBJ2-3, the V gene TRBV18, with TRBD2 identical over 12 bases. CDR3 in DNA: TGTGCCAGCTCACTTGGGACTAGCGGGCTTAGCACAGATACGCAGTATTTT. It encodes CASSLGTSGLSTDTQYF.